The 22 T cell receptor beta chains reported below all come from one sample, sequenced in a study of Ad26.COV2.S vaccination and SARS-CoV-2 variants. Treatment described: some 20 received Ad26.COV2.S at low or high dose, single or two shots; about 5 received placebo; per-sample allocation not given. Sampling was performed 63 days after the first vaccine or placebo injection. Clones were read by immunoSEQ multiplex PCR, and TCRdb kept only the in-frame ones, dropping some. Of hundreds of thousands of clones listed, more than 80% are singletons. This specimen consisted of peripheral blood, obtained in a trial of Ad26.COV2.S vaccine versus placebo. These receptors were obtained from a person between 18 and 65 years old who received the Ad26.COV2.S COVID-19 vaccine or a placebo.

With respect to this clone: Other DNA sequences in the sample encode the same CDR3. CDR3 loop: CASSLGGTVTYEQYF. CDR3 DNA: TGCGCCAGCAGCTTGGGAGGGACAGTTACCTACGAGCAGTACTTC. The chain recombines TRBV5-1 with TRBJ2-7; 7 positions agree with TRBD1. The CDR3 contains 15 residues. Germline CDR1 is SGHRS and CDR2 is YFSETQ. The V and J ends lost 0 bases and 2 bases, in that order; junction bases with no gene match: 5.

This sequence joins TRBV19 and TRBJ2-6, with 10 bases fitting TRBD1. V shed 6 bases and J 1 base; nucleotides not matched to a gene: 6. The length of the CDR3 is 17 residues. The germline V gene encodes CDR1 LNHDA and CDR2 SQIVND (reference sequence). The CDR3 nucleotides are TGTGCCAGTAGGAGGACAGGGGGACAGTCTGGGGCCAACGTCCTGACTTTC. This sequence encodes CASRRTGGQSGANVLTF.

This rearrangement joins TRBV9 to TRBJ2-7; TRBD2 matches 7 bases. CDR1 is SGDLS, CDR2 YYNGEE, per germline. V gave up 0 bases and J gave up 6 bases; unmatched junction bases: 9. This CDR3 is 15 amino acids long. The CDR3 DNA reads TGTGCCAGCAGCGTAGATACTAGCGCTCACCTCGAGCAGTACTTC. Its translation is CASSVDTSAHLEQYF.

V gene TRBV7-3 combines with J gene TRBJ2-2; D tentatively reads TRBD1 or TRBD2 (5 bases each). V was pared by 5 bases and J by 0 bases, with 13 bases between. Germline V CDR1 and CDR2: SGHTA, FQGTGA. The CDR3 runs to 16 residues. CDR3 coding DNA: TGTGCCAGCAGCAAGAGGGGACCAACGAACACCGGGGAGCTGTTTTTT. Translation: CASSKRGPTNTGELFF.

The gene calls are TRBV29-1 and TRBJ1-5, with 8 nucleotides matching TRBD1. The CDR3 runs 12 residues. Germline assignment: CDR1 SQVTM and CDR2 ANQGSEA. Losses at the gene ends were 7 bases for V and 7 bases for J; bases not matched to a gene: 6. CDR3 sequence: CSAGTGTQPQHF. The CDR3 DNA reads TGCAGCGCGGGGACAGGAACCCAGCCCCAGCATTTT.

CDR3 in amino acids: CASSGGLAAHNEQFF. For the CDR3, the DNA is TGTGCCAGCAGTGGGGGTCTAGCGGCCCACAATGAGCAGTTCTTC. The chain employs TRBV2 and TRBJ2-1, with 7 bases fitting TRBD2. Germline trimming cut 4 bases from V and 5 bases from J; bases unmatched to any gene: 8. Germline assignment: CDR1 SNHLY and CDR2 FYNNEI. This CDR3 is built from 15 residues.

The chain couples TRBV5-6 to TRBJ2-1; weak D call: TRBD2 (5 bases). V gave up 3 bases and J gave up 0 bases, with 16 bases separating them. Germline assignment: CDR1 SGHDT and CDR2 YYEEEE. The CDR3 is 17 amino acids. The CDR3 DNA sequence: TGTGCCAGCAGCTGGAGTCTAGCAGCTAGCTCCTACAATGAGCAGTTCTTC. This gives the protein CASSWSLAASSYNEQFF.

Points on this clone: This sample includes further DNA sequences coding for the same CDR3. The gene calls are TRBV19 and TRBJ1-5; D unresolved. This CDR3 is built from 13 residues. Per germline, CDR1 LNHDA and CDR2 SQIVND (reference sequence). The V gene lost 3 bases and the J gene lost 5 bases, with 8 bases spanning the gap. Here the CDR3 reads CASSIAGYQPQHF. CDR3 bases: TGTGCCAGTAGTATCGCGGGGTATCAGCCCCAGCATTTT. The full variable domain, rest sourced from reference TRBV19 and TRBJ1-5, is DGGITQSPKYLFRKEGQNVTLSCEQNLNHDAMYWYRQDPGQGLRLIYYSQIVNDFQKGDIAEGYSVSREKKESFPLTVTSAQKNPTAFYLCASSIAGYQPQHFGDGTRLSIL.

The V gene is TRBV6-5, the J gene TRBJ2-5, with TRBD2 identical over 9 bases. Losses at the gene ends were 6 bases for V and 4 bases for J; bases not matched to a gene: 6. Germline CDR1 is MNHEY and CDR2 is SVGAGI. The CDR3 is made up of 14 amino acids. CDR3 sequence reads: CASSTAGGGETQYF. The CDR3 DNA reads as TGTGCCAGCAGCACGGCGGGGGGGGGAGAGACCCAGTACTTC.

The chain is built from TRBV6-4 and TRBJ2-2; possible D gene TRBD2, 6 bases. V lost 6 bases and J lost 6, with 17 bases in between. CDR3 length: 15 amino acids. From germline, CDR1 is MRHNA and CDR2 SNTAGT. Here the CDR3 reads CASRRDGGAAGELFF. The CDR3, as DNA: TGTGCCAGCAGGAGGGACGGAGGGGCCGCCGGGGAGCTGTTTTTT.

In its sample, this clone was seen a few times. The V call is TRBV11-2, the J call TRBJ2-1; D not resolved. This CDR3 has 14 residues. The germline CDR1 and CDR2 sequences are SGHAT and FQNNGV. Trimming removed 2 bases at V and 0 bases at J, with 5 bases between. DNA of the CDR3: TGTGCCAGCAGCTTAACAAGCTCCTACAATGAGCAGTTCTTC. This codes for CASSLTSSYNEQFF. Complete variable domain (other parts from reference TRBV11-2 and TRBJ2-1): EAGVAQSPRYKIIEKRQSVAFWCNPISGHATLYWYQQILGQGPKLLIQFQNNGVVDDSQLPKDRFSAERLKGVDSTLKIQPAKLEDSAVYLCASSLTSSYNEQFFGPGTRLTVL.

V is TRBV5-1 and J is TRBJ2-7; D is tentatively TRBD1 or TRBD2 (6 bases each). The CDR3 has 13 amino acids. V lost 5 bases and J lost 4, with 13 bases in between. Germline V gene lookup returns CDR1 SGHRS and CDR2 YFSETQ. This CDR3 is CASSEGGLYEQYF. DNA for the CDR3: TGCGCCAGCAGTGAGGGGGGCCTGTACGAGCAGTACTTC. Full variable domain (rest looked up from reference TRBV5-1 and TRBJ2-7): KAGVTQTPRYLIKTRGQQVTLSCSPISGHRSVSWYQQTPGQGLQFLFEYFSETQRNKGNFPGRFSGRQFSNSRSEMNVSTLELGDSALYLCASSEGGLYEQYFGPGTRLTVT.

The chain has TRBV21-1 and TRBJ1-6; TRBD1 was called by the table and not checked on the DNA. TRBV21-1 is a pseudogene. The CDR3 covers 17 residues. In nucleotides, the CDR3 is TGTGCCAGCAGCAAGCCTACAGGCCCATTGGGAAATTCACCCCTCCACTTT. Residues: CASSKPTGPLGNSPLHF.

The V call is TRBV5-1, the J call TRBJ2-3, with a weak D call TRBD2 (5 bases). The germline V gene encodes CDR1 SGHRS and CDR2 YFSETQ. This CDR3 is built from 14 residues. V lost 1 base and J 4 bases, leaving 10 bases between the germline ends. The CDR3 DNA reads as TGCGCCAGCAGCTTGCTCCCTAGCCCAGATACGCAGTATTTT. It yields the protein CASSLLPSPDTQYF.

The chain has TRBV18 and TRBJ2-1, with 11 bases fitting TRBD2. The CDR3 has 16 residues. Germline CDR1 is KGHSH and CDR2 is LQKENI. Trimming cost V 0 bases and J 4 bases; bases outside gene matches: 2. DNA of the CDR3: TGTGCCAGCTCACCACCTCGGACTAGCGGGTACAATGAGCAGTTCTTC. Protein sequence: CASSPPRTSGYNEQFF.

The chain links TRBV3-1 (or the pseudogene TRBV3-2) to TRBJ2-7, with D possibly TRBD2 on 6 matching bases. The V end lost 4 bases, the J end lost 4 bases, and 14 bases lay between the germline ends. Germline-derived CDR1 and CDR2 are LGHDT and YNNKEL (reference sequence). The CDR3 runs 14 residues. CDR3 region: CASSPGLDHYEQYF. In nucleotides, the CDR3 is TGTGCCAGCAGCCCGGGACTGGATCATTACGAGCAGTACTTC.

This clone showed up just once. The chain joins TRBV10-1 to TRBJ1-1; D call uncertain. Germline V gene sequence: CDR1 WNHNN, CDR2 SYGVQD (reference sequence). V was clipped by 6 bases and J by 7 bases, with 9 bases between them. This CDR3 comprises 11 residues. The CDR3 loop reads CASRGPDEAFF. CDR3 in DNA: TGCGCCAGCAGGGGCCCGGATGAAGCTTTCTTT.

In DNA, the CDR3 is TGTGCCAGCAGTGAATCGATCCCAGGGAATGAGCAGTTCTTC. Its translation: CASSESIPGNEQFF. The rearrangement uses TRBV6-1 and TRBJ2-1; D perhaps matches TRBD1 (5 bases). Germline V gene data show CDR1 as MNHNS and CDR2 as SASEGT. Trimming shortened V by 2 bases and J by 7 bases, and 12 bases separated the two germline ends. The CDR3 loop spans 14 amino acids.

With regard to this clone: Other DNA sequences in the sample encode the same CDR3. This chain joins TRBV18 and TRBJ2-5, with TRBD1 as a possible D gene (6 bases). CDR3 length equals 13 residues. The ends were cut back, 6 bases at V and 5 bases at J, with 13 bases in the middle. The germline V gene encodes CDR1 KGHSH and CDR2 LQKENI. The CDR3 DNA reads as TGTGCCAGCTCCCCAGGGGCCCGTGAGACCCAGTACTTC. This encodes CASSPGARETQYF.

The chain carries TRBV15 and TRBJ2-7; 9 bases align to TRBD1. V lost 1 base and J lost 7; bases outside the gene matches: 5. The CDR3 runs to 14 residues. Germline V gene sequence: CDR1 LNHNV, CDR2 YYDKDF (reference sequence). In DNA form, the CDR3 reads TGTGCCACCAGCAGAGTTGGGACAGGGCCTGAGCAGTACTTC. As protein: CATSRVGTGPEQYF.

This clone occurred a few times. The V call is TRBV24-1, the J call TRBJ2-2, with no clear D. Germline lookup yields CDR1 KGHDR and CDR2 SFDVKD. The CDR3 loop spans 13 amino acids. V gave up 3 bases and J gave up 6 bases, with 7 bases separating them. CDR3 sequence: CATSDVYPGELFF. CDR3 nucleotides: TGTGCCACCAGTGATGTTTATCCCGGGGAGCTGTTTTTT.

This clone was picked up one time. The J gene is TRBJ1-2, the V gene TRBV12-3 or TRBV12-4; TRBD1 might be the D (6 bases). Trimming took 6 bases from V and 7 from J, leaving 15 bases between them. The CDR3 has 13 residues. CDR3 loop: CASRQGLSGGYTF. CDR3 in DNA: TGTGCCAGCAGACAGGGTTTATCTGGTGGCTACACCTTC.